In its sample, the clone carrying this T cell receptor (beta chain) was seen many times. Its matching antigen is unknown. Researchers took RNA transcripts and amplified the TCR beta CDR3 regions from them. The TCR CDR3 first-round RT-PCR relied on the HTBI primer set. A single record per CDR3 protein comes from TCRdb applying MiXCR to the multiplex PCR reads. The repertoire holds some 490,000 distinct CDR3 sequences, roughly a sixth seen once, with less than 30% in the top ten. The sample is drawn from a study of T cells in Graves' hyperthyroidism and ophthalmopathy. The V end lost 6 bases, the J end lost 0 bases, and 12 bases lay between the germline ends. Germline assignment: CDR1 SQVTM and CDR2 ANQGSEA. The CDR3 is 14 amino acids. Points from the study as a whole: Ophthalmopathy onset followed model prediction by a median approximately 5.9 months. Ophthalmopathy and stable hyperthyroidism were separated by a 13 V-J model. The blood repertoire included most of the expanded thyroid clonotypes above 0.001.

The TCR sequence derives from a woman aged 30 to 39 with Graves' ophthalmopathy. Sequencing was performed on blood. V usage is TRBV29-1 and J usage is TRBJ2-1; D may be TRBD2 (6 bases). This chain's CDR3 is CSVPYGSSYNEQFF. For the CDR3, the DNA is TGCAGCGTCCCGTACGGGAGCTCCTACAATGAGCAGTTCTTC.